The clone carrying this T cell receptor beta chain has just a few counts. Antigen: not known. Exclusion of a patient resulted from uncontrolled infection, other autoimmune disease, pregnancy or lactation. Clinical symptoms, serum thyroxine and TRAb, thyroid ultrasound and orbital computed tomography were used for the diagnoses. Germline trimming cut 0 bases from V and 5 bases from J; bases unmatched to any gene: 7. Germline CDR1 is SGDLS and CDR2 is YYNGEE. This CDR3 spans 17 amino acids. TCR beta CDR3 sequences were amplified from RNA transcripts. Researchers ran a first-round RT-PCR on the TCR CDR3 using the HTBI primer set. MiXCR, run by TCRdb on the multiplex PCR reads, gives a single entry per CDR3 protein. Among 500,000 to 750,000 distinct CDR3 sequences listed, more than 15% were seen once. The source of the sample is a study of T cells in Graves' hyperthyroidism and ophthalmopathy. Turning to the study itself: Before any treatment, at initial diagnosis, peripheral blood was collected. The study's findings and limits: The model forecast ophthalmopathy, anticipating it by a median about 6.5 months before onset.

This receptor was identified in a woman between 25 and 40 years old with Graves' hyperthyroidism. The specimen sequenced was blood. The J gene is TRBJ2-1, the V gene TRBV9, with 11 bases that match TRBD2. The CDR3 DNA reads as TGTGCCAGCAGCGTAGGGTTCTTGGGACTAGCGGACAATGAGCAGTTCTTC. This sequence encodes CASSVGFLGLADNEQFF.